This TCR beta chain was documented in a study of blood T cell repertoires in COVID-19 (dated by TCRdb to about 2020). Concerning the study at large: The collaborator samples originated in the United States, Italy and Spain and spanned the acute and convalescent phases of COVID-19. The material from the prospective study consisted of cDNA or gDNA derived from T cells, B-cell-depleted T cells, or PBMCs. Deeply sampled blood TCRbeta repertoires from subjects exposed to, actively infected with, or recovered from COVID-19 were included in the dataset. The repertoires were made available in a free public database intended to serve as a resource for research on the immune response to SARS-CoV-2. Samples came from the ongoing ImmuneRACE study (first 160 participants) plus 1,254 subjects from 6 global collaborators. A de-identified subject ID, COVID-19 status, age in years and sex were almost always included in the sample metadata. Where available, HLA class I and class II types were obtained from metadata supplied by the sample provider rather than from assay-based typing. Overall study results and their limits: The amount of clinical and demographic metadata varied by source and participant and was provided uncurated.

The immunoSEQ Assay, a bias-controlled multiplex PCR, was used to amplify TCRbeta CDR3 regions from genomic DNA. Regarding the original processing steps: Within the assay, amplification of reference gene primers was used to estimate how many nucleated cells each sample contained. To quantify the absolute abundance of each unique TCRbeta CDR3 rearrangement, sequence reads were collapsed and filtered. Productive Simpson clonality was computed per sample as the square root of Simpson's diversity index over productive rearrangements. TCRdb holds this immuneACCESS table with in-frame rearrangements only. Some clones are missing; in checked studies, unresolved V genes explain under half, and the rest has no known cause. V, J and clone size reflect that table, while D and trimming were determined from the DNA. Present in this sample are approximately 490,000 clones, 75% to 90% of which were seen just once. Around 7.9% of the sample is in the top ten clones.

In regard to this clone: No cognate antigen has been identified for it. Per-base quality was not reported, and no clone a single base away is much larger than it.

The CDR3 starts with the cysteine, ends with the phenylalanine, and has 15 residues. Kept here is only the CDR3 DNA, which spans 45 bases and is read in frame from base 1. Per the germline V gene, SGHDT is the CDR1 and YYEEEE is the CDR2. Trimming takes 4 bases from V and 4 bases from J, and the germline ends sit 15 bases apart. Participants in the prospective study were aged roughly 18 to 95 years, lived in some 24 United States geographic areas, and enrolled through a virtual design. To assign participants to cohorts, the prospective study relied on clinical history that participants themselves reported in a screening survey and a study questionnaire. Recovered participants in ImmuneRACE Cohort 3 were defined as having two consecutive negative NP/OP PCR tests, clearance from a healthcare professional, or resolution of symptoms. Mobile phlebotomists in the prospective study collected whole blood, serum and a nasopharyngeal or oropharyngeal swab from every participant. Participants in the prospective study had the option to provide additional blood draws and questionnaires over a roughly 2-month period. Before DNA extraction, prospective study blood samples were shipped either frozen or at room temperature.

Rearrangement joined TRBV5-6 to TRBJ1-5, with no reliable assignment of the D segment. This clonotype was sampled from a woman aged 60-70 years who had recovered from COVID-19. The material sequenced was PBMCs or T cells enriched from blood (not recorded which). The nucleotide sequence is TGTGCCAGCAGCGTACGCGGTCCGGGGAATCAGCCCCAGCATTTT. Its coded protein is CASSVRGPGNQPQHF.